The present T cell receptor (beta chain) was sequenced within a study of regulatory T cells in long-lasting Graves disease. This clonotype has a single count. RNA extracted from PBMCs served as the sequencing template. TCRdb re-called the reads with MiXCR, one entry per CDR3 protein. The repertoire has 350 to 600 distinct CDR3 sequences, 50% to 75% of them found once; the top ten carry 35% to 50%. Germline-derived CDR1 and CDR2 are MDHEN and SYDVKM. The CDR3 is 15 amino acids. V was trimmed by 7 bases and J by 0 bases, leaving 12 bases between them. The genes are TRBV28 and TRBJ1-4; a possible D gene is TRBD1 (5 bases). The sample here was peripheral blood mononuclear cells (PBMCs), taken with antithyroid drug treatment, in newly diagnosed or persistent Graves disease (not recorded which). This receptor was identified in a female donor with Graves disease. The CDR3 DNA reads TGTGCCAGCACCGAAGGGACGTCAACTAATGAAAAACTGTTTTTT. Protein product: CASTEGTSTNEKLFF. The full variable domain, with the rest looked up from reference TRBV28 and TRBJ1-4, is DVKVTQSSRYLVKRTGEKVFLECVQDMDHENMFWYRQDPGLGLRLIYFSYDVKMKEKGDIPEGYSVSREKKERFSLILESASTNQTSMYLCASTEGTSTNEKLFFGSGTQLSVL.